This record looks at one T cell receptor beta chain sequence and its context. Its antigen remains undetermined. The sample holds no much larger clone one base away, and base qualities are not on file. These data are taken from a study of T cell responses to AZD1222 COVID-19 vaccine (dated by TCRdb to the early 2020s). Study-wide context: A total of 230 to 250 trial participants underwent TCR sequencing, of whom around 200 received two doses of AZD1222 and about 25 received two doses of the MenACWY control vaccine. Enrollment into the trials was organized by age into subgroups of 18-55, 56-69 and 70-plus years, and those subgroups contained about 150, 27 and 61 TCR-sequenced participants, respectively.

What the study reported, not specific to this receptor: Conclusions about previously exposed vaccinees were limited because only a handful of AZD1222 recipients were SARS-CoV-2 seropositive at baseline. The 56-69-year group was small, and its depth increase did not reach significance, likely because of low power. Spike-specific TCR breadth and depth rose significantly after two AZD1222 doses compared with day 0 and with MenACWY recipients. Participants were mostly white British and included more females than males, and it was suggested by the authors that clonal diversity may have been underestimated. The vaccine-associated CD4 TCRs covered the entire spike protein, and the dominant responses fell in regions 160-218 and 743-854. Nearly half of unique spike-specific TCRs reportedly recognized epitopes outside regions mutated in the B.1.351 and B.1.1.7 variants. Because no samples from the day 14 peak response were available, repertoires could be characterized only after the peak T cell response.

From the cysteine through the phenylalanine, the CDR3 covers 16 amino acids. This entry keeps only the CDR3 DNA: 48 bases, framed from base 1. Trimming takes 5 bases off V and 4 bases off J; junction bases not matched to a gene: 11. Looking up the germline V gene yields CDR1 SGHVS and CDR2 FQNEAQ. The sample's time point label is to be understood as: about 28 days (+/-7) after the second vaccine dose. AZD1222 recipients with second doses at about 4 weeks or about 12 weeks were pooled, because spike-specific TCR depth and breadth did not differ between schedules. Vaccinee samples were obtained from the UK trials COV001 and COV002, which included a single-blind randomized controlled phase 2/3 trial of AZD1222 (ChAdOx1 nCoV-19) in healthy adults. For TCRbeta chain sequencing, PBMC samples were collected from trial participants at day 0 and at day 28 after the second dose. The CDR3 regions of human TCRbeta chains were analyzed by immunosequencing. Under the source paper's analysis protocol: Repertoire TCRs were matched against a reference library of SARS-CoV-2-specific TCRs generated with the MIRA antigen-specificity platform. Breadth meant the fraction of unique TCRs that were SARS-CoV-2-associated, whereas depth meant the fraction of total T cells that were SARS-CoV-2-associated. Using the MIRA data, every spike-specific TCR was mapped to the spike region that the TCR reacted to and assigned to either a CD4 or a CD8 class. Log10-transformed breadth and depth values were compared by one-way ANOVA with Sidak's multiple comparisons tests. Imported from immuneACCESS, the table was reduced by TCRdb to in-frame sequences with V and J called. These copies leave out some clones; in studies compared against another copy, an unresolved V gene accounts for under half, and the cause of the remainder is not known. For V, J and clone size, that table is used; D and trimming come from the DNA. The sample table records about 70,000 clones; 90% of these occur just once. The ten largest clones represent about 3.1% of the sample.

In this chain, TRBV7-8 is recombined with TRBJ2-1, with 7 bases aligning to TRBD2. Here the sequenced sample was peripheral blood, taken 28 days after the second AZD1222 dose. The receptor's source is an adult who received the AZD1222 COVID-19 vaccine. The nucleotide sequence reads TGTGCCAGCAGCCCAGGGCTTAGCGGGCAATACAATGAGCAGTTCTTC. Its product reads: CASSPGLSGQYNEQFF. The full variable domain, completed from the reference TRBV7-8 and TRBJ2-1 proteins outside the CDR3, reads GAGVSQSPRYKVAKRGQDVALRCDPISGHVSLFWYQQALGQGPEFLTYFQNEAQLDKSGLPSDRFFAERPEGSVSTLKIQRTQQEDSAVYLCASSPGLSGQYNEQFFGPGTRLTVL.